These T cell receptor beta chains were read from a single sample in a study of shared clonotypes between healthy human individuals. Only in-frame clones appear in the TCRdb table, and some are missing; sequencing was by immunoSEQ multiplex PCR. Here the sample spans some 1.5 million clones, around 98% being singletons. The specimen was naive CD4+ T cells sorted from blood. These receptors came from a man aged 25 to 40 in good health. Each CDR3 is given with its conserved first and last residue.

v_call	j_call	cdr3_aa
TRBV5-1	TRBJ2-6	CASKGVAGANVLTF
TRBV5-8	TRBJ2-2	CASSSGGGPRTAGELFF
TRBV28	TRBJ2-2	CASSFAYENTGELFF
TRBV14	TRBJ2-7	CARASKGILTEQYF
TRBV7-9	TRBJ2-1	CASSPGKTSDEYNEQFF
TRBV5-1	TRBJ2-1	CASSGNKREGHLIPNEQFF
TRBV7-6	TRBJ2-3	CASSLGRVGLAGALLDTQYF
TRBV2	TRBJ2-1	CASSDYIGNEQFF
TRBV15	TRBJ2-7	CATSRDAYEQYF
TRBV29-1	TRBJ1-1	CSVEDFEGADTEAFF
TRBV18	TRBJ2-3	CASSPSRTSLFTDTQYF
TRBV2	TRBJ2-1	CASSEAPSWGGHNEQFF
TRBV7-3	TRBJ2-2	CASSLTPERTGAGELFF
TRBV4-2	TRBJ2-2	CASSQVNVRGSKLFF
TRBV19	TRBJ2-5	CASSIGGQGWKTQYF
TRBV6-6	TRBJ2-7	CASSYMASGNYEQYF
TRBV18	TRBJ2-1	CASSLGRAGEYEQFF
TRBV7-2	TRBJ2-5	CASGLTGWQETQYF
TRBV10-2	TRBJ2-7	CASRAPGLTTYEQYF
TRBV7-2	TRBJ2-7	CASSSGGGRAYEQYF
TRBV7-8	TRBJ2-1	CASSLLLTSSYNEQFF
TRBV11-2	TRBJ2-5	CASSFTGAGGTQYF
TRBV28	TRBJ1-4	CASTIQGTGVDLFF
TRBV19	TRBJ2-2	CASTPPGRLVTGELFF
TRBV28	TRBJ2-7	CASSSPGVAYEQYF
TRBV18	TRBJ2-6	CASSPLGRETGANVLTF
TRBV7-9	TRBJ1-2	CASSSEGYGYTF
TRBV10-3	TRBJ1-5	CAISPGTGAGPQHF
TRBV7-9	TRBJ2-7	CASSLAIKSLAEDYEQYF
TRBV7-2	TRBJ2-7	CASSLAGSSYEQYF
TRBV5-1	TRBJ1-1	CASSSDRGSNTEAFF
TRBV7-2	TRBJ2-7	CASSRRDRGWYEQYF
TRBV7-2	TRBJ1-5	CASSLYGQGNQPQHF
TRBV7-9	TRBJ1-3	CASSNAVGSGNTIYF
TRBV11-3	TRBJ1-2	CASRQLFNYGYTF
TRBV7-9	TRBJ1-4	CASQWKEKLFF
TRBV4-1	TRBJ1-3	CASSRQSGNTIYF
TRBV27	TRBJ2-5	CASSLGGHVQYF
TRBV5-4	TRBJ2-6	CASSLSDRGTGANVLTF
TRBV28	TRBJ2-1	CASTTVAQSRDEQFF
TRBV5-8	TRBJ2-7	CASSLVVGYEQYF
TRBV5-4	TRBJ2-5	CASSTTAWETQYF
TRBV5-1	TRBJ1-4	CASSLGTGLNEKLFF
TRBV9	TRBJ2-1	CASSVVPVAGLNEQFF
TRBV5-1	TRBJ2-7	CASSYRFDREQYF
TRBV30	TRBJ2-7	CAWITAGGYEQYF
TRBV28	TRBJ1-5	CASSWGDSNQPQHF
TRBV14	TRBJ2-5	CASSRLTGGWGETQYF
TRBV5-4	TRBJ1-2	CASSLDVGGRGNYGYTF
TRBV30	TRBJ2-5	CAWSGALQETQYF
TRBV11-2	TRBJ2-7	CASRRFGDRSYEQYF
TRBV11-3	TRBJ2-1	CASSLLGQAVGSGSHNEQFF
TRBV12-5	TRBJ2-5	CASGLLRLGQNQETQYF